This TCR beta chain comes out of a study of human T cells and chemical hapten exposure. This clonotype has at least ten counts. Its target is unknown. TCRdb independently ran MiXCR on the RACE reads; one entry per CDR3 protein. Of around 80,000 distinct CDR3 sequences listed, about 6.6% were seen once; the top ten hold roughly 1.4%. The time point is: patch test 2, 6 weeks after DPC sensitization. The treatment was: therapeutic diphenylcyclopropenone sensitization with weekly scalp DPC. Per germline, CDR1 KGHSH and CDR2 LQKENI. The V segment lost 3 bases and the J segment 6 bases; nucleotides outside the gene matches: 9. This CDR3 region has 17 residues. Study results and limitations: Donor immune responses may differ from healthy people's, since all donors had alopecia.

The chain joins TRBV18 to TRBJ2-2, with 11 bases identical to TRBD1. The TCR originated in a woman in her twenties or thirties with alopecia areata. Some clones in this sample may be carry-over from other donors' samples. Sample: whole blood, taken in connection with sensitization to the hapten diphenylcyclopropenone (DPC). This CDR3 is CASSPLPGQGAPGELFF. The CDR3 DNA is TGTGCCAGCTCACCCCTCCCTGGACAGGGGGCTCCCGGGGAGCTGTTTTTT.